These 9 T cell receptor beta chains came from one sample sequenced in a study of T cell responses to AZD1222 COVID-19 vaccine. Clones were sequenced by immunoSEQ multiplex PCR, and TCRdb holds only the in-frame ones, with some missing. The profile shows roughly 100,000 clones, around 94% of them singletons. Sequencing was performed on peripheral blood, taken on day 0 of AZD1222 vaccination. Receptors were obtained from an adult in good health.

In DNA form, the CDR3 reads TGTGCCAGCAGCTCTTCGTCAGGGGGCCGTACGCAGTATTTT. It codes for CASSSSSGGRTQYF. The chain links TRBV7-8 to TRBJ2-3, with 8 bases matching TRBD1. The CDR3 totals 14 residues. V lost 4 bases, J lost 8 bases, and 8 bases stayed unmatched. Looked up from germline, CDR1 is SGHVS and CDR2 is FQNEAQ.

This rearrangement joins TRBV11-3 to TRBJ2-7; no clear D. V was clipped by 0 bases and J by 0 bases, with 12 bases between them. The CDR3 length is 16 residues. The germline CDR1 and CDR2 sequences are SGHNT and YENEEA. The chain's CDR3 is CASSLDRTASSYEQYF. Here the CDR3 DNA reads TGTGCCAGCAGCTTAGATCGGACGGCAAGCTCCTACGAGCAGTACTTC.

The chain carries TRBV19 and TRBJ1-2; TRBD1 is a possible D gene (6 bases). CDR3 size: 14 residues. V dropped 2 bases and J dropped 3 bases, with 10 bases sitting between them. Per germline, CDR1 LNHDA and CDR2 SQIVND (reference sequence). CDR3 nucleotides: TGTGCCAGTAGTATAAATACAGGGTACTATGGCTACACCTTC. Encoded protein: CASSINTGYYGYTF.

The rearrangement uses TRBV10-1 and TRBJ2-7, with 10 bases fitting TRBD1. Losses at the gene ends were 6 bases for V and 3 bases for J; bases not matched to a gene: 8. This CDR3 has 15 residues. CDR1 and CDR2 (germline): WNHNN, SYGVQD (reference sequence). The CDR3 loop reads CASSVTGQGVYEQYF. The DNA of the CDR3 is TGCGCCAGCAGCGTGACCGGACAGGGGGTCTACGAGCAGTACTTC.

The CDR3 protein is CASSFRQGGTEAFF. The DNA for the CDR3 is TGCGCCAGCAGCTTTAGACAGGGTGGGACTGAAGCTTTCTTT. The chain has TRBV5-1 and TRBJ1-1; TRBD1 matches at 7 bases. V shed 2 bases and J 5 bases; nucleotides not matched to a gene: 6. Germline V gives CDR1 SGHRS, CDR2 YFSETQ. The CDR3 totals 14 residues.

This clone occurred once. The rearrangement links TRBV3-1 (or the pseudogene TRBV3-2) to TRBJ1-5; D is unclear. CDR3 size: 15 residues. CDR1 and CDR2 from the germline V gene are LGHDT and YNNKEL (reference sequence). The V end lost 0 bases, the J end lost 0 bases, and 6 bases lay between the germline ends. Written as DNA, the CDR3 is TGTGCCAGCAGCCAAGAACCGAGTAGCAATCAGCCCCAGCATTTT. It translates to CASSQEPSSNQPQHF.

The chain is built from TRBV7-2 and TRBJ2-1; D may correspond to TRBD1 or TRBD2 (6 bases each). Trimming shortened V by 5 bases and J by 0 bases, and 14 bases separated the two germline ends. This CDR3 contains 16 residues. The germline CDR1 and CDR2 sequences are SGHTA and FQGNSA. The CDR3 loop reads CASSVGGSDSYNEQFF. DNA for the CDR3: TGTGCCAGCAGCGTAGGGGGGAGCGACTCCTACAATGAGCAGTTCTTC.

The chain is built from TRBV9 and TRBJ1-3, with D perhaps TRBD1 (5 bases). CDR1 is SGDLS and CDR2 is YYNGEE in the germline V gene. The CDR3 consists of 15 residues. The V end lost 3 bases, the J end lost 5 bases, and 15 bases lay between the germline ends. The CDR3 DNA is TGTGCCAGCAGCGCCCAGGGAAACAGAAGAAACACCATATATTTT. The encoded protein is CASSAQGNRRNTIYF.

J is TRBJ2-1 and V is TRBV6-6; a weak D match, TRBD1 (5 bases). In germline, CDR1 is MNHNY, CDR2 SVGAGI (reference sequence). V lost 10 bases to trimming and J lost 8 bases, with 21 bases between them. The CDR3 is 14 residues long. The CDR3 DNA reads as TGTGCCACCGGCCCAGGACCAGGGTCTCATGAGCAGTTCTTC. It specifies CATGPGPGSHEQFF.